The 5 T cell receptor beta chains presented below share a single source sample, sequenced in a study of blood T cell repertoires in COVID-19. Some clones are missing from TCRdb's copy, which holds only in-frame ones; the method was immunoSEQ multiplex PCR. Counted here are tens of thousands of clones, more than 75% occurring once; the ten biggest clones make up roughly 7.4%. Sequenced material: peripheral blood. These receptors all come from a human donor in a cohort sampled during active COVID-19.

The chain links TRBV5-6 to TRBJ2-3, with 8 bases that match TRBD2. V lost 0 bases, J lost 4 bases, and 7 bases stayed unmatched. There are 16 residues in the CDR3. Looked up from germline, CDR1 is SGHDT and CDR2 is YYEEEE. The CDR3 spells CASSLVSGGGADTQYF. The CDR3 bases are TGTGCCAGCAGCTTGGTCAGCGGGGGAGGGGCAGATACGCAGTATTTT.

The chain combines TRBV5-1 with TRBJ1-1; perhaps TRBD1 as D (5 bases). The CDR3 is 15 amino acids. Looked up from germline, CDR1 is SGHRS and CDR2 is YFSETQ. Trimming stripped 4 bases from V and 4 bases from J, with 17 bases between. The CDR3 sequence is CASSPMGGSGTEAFF. For the CDR3, the DNA is TGCGCCAGCAGCCCGATGGGGGGTAGCGGCACTGAAGCTTTCTTT.

The chain joins TRBV6-5 to TRBJ1-2; D gene unclear. The CDR3 runs to 13 residues. Germline CDR1 is MNHEY and CDR2 is SVGAGI. The V and J ends lost 5 bases and 1 base respectively, with 8 bases between them. The CDR3: CASSKQFNYGYTF. CDR3 bases: TGTGCCAGCAGTAAACAATTTAACTATGGCTACACCTTC.

The V gene is TRBV6-6, the J gene TRBJ2-7; D remains unclear. The CDR3 is made up of 13 amino acids. CDR1 and CDR2 from the germline V gene are MNHNY and SVGAGI (reference sequence). Trimming removed 6 bases at V and 2 bases at J, with 11 bases between. The CDR3 nucleotides read TGTGCCAGCAGGCCCCTACCCCCCTACGAGCAGTACTTC. It codes for CASRPLPPYEQYF.

The chain employs TRBV11-2 and TRBJ1-3; no clear D. The CDR3 runs to 15 residues. V was trimmed by 1 base and J by 3 bases, leaving 10 bases between them. Germline V gene sequence: CDR1 SGHAT, CDR2 FQNNGV. CDR3 sequence (DNA): TGTGCCAGCAGCTTAGCTAGGCGTGGTGGAAACACCATATATTTT. As protein: CASSLARRGGNTIYF.